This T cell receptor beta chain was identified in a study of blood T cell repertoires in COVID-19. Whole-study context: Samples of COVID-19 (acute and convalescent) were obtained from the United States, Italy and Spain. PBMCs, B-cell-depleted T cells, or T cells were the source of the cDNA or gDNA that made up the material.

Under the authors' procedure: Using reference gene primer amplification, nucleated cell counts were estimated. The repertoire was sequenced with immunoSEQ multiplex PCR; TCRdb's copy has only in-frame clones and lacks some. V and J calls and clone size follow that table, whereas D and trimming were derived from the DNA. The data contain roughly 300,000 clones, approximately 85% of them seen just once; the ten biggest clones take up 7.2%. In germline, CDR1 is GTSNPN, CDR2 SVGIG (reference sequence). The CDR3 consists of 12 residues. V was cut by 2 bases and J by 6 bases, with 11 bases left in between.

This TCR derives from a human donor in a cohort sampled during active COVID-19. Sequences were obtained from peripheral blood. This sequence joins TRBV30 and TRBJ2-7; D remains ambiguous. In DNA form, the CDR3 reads TGTGCCTGGAGTCTCCGAGGTGTCGAGCAGTACTTC. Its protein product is CAWSLRGVEQYF.